Following are 5 T cell receptor beta chains from one sample sequenced in a study of PD-1 blockade in classical Hodgkin lymphoma. Assay: immunoSEQ multiplex PCR; the TCRdb copy retains only in-frame clones and omits some. The repertoire holds 20,000 to 25,000 clones, with around three quarters as singletons. Time point reported: cycle 4 day 1 (C4D1), after five to seven weeks of nivolumab. After autologous stem cell transplantation all patients relapsed, and prior brentuximab vedotin exposure differed between cohorts. Sequencing used peripheral blood mononuclear cells (PBMCs), obtained before the fourth cycle of nivolumab. Receptor source: a human donor with classical Hodgkin lymphoma.

This chain joins TRBV5-1 and TRBJ1-4, with TRBD1 matching 8 bases. V lost 2 bases and J lost 6; bases outside the gene matches: 3. The CDR3 is made up of 14 amino acids. The V gene's germline CDR1 is SGHRS and CDR2 YFSETQ. The CDR3 nucleotides are TGCGCCAGCAGCTTTGGACAGGGAGATGAAAAACTGTTTTTT. It codes for CASSFGQGDEKLFF.

The rearrangement links TRBV4-2 to TRBJ2-3; TRBD2 matches at 9 bases. This CDR3 contains 17 residues. Germline assignment: CDR1 LGHNA and CDR2 YNFKEQ. V was clipped by 5 bases and J by 2 bases; unmatched bases: 11. Here the CDR3 DNA reads TGTGCCAGCAGCGACCTTTCTAGCGGGGAATACACAGATACGCAGTATTTT. Its translation is CASSDLSSGEYTDTQYF.

This chain joins TRBV28 and TRBJ1-4; no reliable D call. The CDR3 runs 13 residues. Germline-derived CDR1 and CDR2 are MDHEN and SYDVKM. The ends were cut back, 8 bases at V and 3 bases at J, with 10 bases in the middle. CDR3 sequence reads: CASGSGPNEKLFF. In DNA form, the CDR3 reads TGTGCCAGCGGCTCTGGACCTAATGAAAAACTGTTTTTT. The full variable domain, completed using reference TRBV28 and TRBJ1-4, is DVKVTQSSRYLVKRTGEKVFLECVQDMDHENMFWYRQDPGLGLRLIYFSYDVKMKEKGDIPEGYSVSREKKERFSLILESASTNQTSMYLCASGSGPNEKLFFGSGTQLSVL.

The chain recombines TRBV28 with TRBJ2-5; TRBD2 might be the D (5 bases). The V end lost 6 bases, the J end lost 5 bases, and 13 bases lay between the germline ends. CDR1 and CDR2 from the germline V gene are MDHEN and SYDVKM. This CDR3 spans 13 amino acids. For the CDR3, the DNA is TGTGCCAGCAGGGGCCCGGGATTCGAGACCCAGTACTTC. This translates into CASRGPGFETQYF.

Only a few counts were recorded for this clone. This chain connects TRBV19 to TRBJ1-2; tentative D call: TRBD1 (6 bases). V lost 5 bases, J lost 9 bases, and 34 bases lay in between. The CDR3 has 19 residues. The germline gives CDR1 LNHDA, CDR2 SQIVND (reference sequence). CDR3 nucleotides: TGTGCCAGTAGTTCAAAAACCCTGTCCCGGGACAACCCCAGGTATCGCTACACCTTC. This gives the protein CASSSKTLSRDNPRYRYTF.